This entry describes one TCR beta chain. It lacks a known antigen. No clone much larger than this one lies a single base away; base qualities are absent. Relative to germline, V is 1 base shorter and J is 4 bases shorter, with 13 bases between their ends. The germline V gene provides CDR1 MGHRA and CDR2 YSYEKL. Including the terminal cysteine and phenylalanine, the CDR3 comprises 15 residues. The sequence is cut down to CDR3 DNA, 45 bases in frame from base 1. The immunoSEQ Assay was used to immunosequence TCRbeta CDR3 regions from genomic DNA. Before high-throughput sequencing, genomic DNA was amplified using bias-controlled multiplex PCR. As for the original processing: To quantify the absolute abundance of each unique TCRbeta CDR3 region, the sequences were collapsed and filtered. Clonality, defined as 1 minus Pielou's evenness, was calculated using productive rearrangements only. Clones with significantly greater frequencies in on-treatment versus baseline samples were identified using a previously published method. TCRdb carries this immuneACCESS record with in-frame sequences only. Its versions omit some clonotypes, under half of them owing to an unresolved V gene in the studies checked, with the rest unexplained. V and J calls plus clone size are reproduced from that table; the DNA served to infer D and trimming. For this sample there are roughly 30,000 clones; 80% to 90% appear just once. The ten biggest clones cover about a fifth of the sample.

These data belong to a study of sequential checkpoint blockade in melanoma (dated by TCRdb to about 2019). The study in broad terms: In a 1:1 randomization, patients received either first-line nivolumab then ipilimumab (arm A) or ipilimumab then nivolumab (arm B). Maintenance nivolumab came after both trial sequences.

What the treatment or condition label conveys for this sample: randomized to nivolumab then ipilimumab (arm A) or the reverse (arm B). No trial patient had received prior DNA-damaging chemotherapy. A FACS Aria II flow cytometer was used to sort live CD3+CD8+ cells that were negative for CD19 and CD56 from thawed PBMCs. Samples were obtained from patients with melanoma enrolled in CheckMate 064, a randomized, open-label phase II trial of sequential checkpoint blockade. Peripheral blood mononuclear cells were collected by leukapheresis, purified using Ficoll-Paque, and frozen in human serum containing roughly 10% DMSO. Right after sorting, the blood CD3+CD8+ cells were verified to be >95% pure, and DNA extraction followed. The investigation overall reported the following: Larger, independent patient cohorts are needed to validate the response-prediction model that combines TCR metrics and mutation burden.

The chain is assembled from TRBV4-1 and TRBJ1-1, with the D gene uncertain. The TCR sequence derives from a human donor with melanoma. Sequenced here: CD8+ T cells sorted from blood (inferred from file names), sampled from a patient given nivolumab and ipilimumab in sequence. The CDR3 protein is CASSQVRGRITEAFF. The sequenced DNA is TGCGCCAGCAGCCAAGTCCGGGGTAGGATCACTGAAGCTTTCTTT.